Given below is one TCR beta chain in context. This clone appeared a single time. What antigen it recognizes has not been identified. No per-base quality is available; no much larger clone lies one base away. Each collaborating institution followed its own protocols to collect whole blood in K2EDTA tubes. Collaborator samples were shipped for TCRbeta analysis as frozen whole blood, isolated PBMCs, or DNA extracted from either sample type. This record belongs to a study of blood T cell repertoires in COVID-19 (dated by TCRdb to 2018 to 2020). General notes on the study: Samples covering the acute and convalescent phases of COVID-19 were provided by collaborators in the United States, Italy and Spain. Subjects who had been exposed to COVID-19, were actively infected with it, or had recovered from it provided the deeply sampled blood TCRbeta repertoires that made up the dataset. Nearly every sample came with metadata listing a de-identified subject ID, COVID-19 status, age in years and sex. The repertoires were released in a freely available public database intended as a resource for research on the immune response to SARS-CoV-2. The material from the prospective study consisted of cDNA or gDNA derived from T cells, B-cell-depleted T cells, or PBMCs. The samples were drawn from two sources: the first 160 participants of the ongoing ImmuneRACE study, and some 1,300 subjects contributed by 6 global collaborators. HLA class I and class II types, where available, came from metadata supplied by the sample provider rather than from assay-based typing.

TCRbeta CDR3 regions were amplified from genomic DNA by means of the immunoSEQ Assay, a bias-controlled multiplex PCR. The original pipeline was this. Within the assay, amplification of reference gene primers was used to estimate how many nucleated cells each sample contained. To quantify the absolute abundance of each unique TCRbeta CDR3 rearrangement, sequence reads were collapsed and filtered. Productive Simpson clonality was computed per sample as the square root of Simpson's diversity index over productive rearrangements. Sourced from immuneACCESS, this table was stored by TCRdb with only in-frame sequences that have V and J called. A share of the clones is absent; for the studies checked, an unresolved V gene accounts for under half, and the remainder has no known explanation. V and J calls and clone size are given by that table; D and trimming were obtained from the DNA. Within this sample are some 40,000 clones, with around 82% of them counted one time only. Over 15% of the sample lies in the top ten.

Overall results and qualifications from the work: The amount of clinical and demographic metadata varied by source and participant and was provided uncurated.

Between the V and J ends, shortened by 5 bases and 0 bases respectively, the junction contains 17 bases. The CDR3 runs 17 amino acids, cysteine and phenylalanine included. Only the CDR3 region is kept as DNA, spanning 51 bases read in frame from base 1. Looking up the germline V gene yields CDR1 MNHEY and CDR2 SVGEGT. Sequencing used peripheral blood. The rearrangement combines TRBV6-2 or TRBV6-3 with TRBJ2-1; the D gene remains uncertain. The clonotype was recovered from a man between 65 and 79 years old with acute or convalescent COVID-19. The CDR3 protein sequence reads: CASSDLRRSSSYNEQFF. The DNA is as follows: TGTGCCAGCAGTGATCTGCGGAGATCTAGCTCCTACAATGAGCAGTTCTTC.